This entry lists 15 T cell receptor beta chains sequenced from one sample in a study of early stage breast cancer tumors. TCRdb keeps only in-frame clones here, not all; method: immunoSEQ multiplex PCR. This sample has roughly 9,900 clones, with 64% found just once. The sample taken for sequencing was breast tumor tissue. These receptors came from a person between 55 and 69 years old with breast cancer.

The chain is built from TRBV5-1 and TRBJ1-2; a possible D gene is TRBD1 (6 bases). This CDR3 has 12 amino acids. The V gene lost 4 bases and the J gene lost 6 bases, with 10 bases spanning the gap. Germline CDR1 reads SGHRS; CDR2 reads YFSETQ. Here the CDR3 reads CASSEDRDGYTF. The CDR3 coding sequence is TGCGCCAGCAGCGAGGACAGAGATGGCTACACCTTC.

The CDR3 DNA sequence: TGTGCCAGCAGTTACTCGGGGGCCGGGACTGGCTACACCTTC. It yields the protein CASSYSGAGTGYTF. The rearrangement uses TRBV6-5 and TRBJ1-2; tentative D call: TRBD1 (6 bases). The V gene lost 0 bases and the J gene lost 7 bases, with 12 bases spanning the gap. Germline V CDR1 and CDR2: MNHEY, SVGAGI. This CDR3 contains 14 residues.

V and J are TRBV6-1 and TRBJ2-5; TRBD2 aligns across 8 bases. Looked up from germline, CDR1 is MNHNS and CDR2 is SASEGT. CDR3 length: 13 amino acids. V was clipped by 6 bases and J by 8 bases; unmatched bases: 8. The CDR3, as DNA: TGTGCCAGCAGCCGCGGGGGGCCCGAAACCCAGTACTTC. Its protein product is CASSRGGPETQYF.

V usage is TRBV2 and J usage is TRBJ2-2; possibly TRBD1 or TRBD2 for D (7 bases each). Trimming cost V 6 bases and J 8 bases, with 19 bases left between them. Germline V gives CDR1 SNHLY, CDR2 FYNNEI. The CDR3 spans 15 residues. CDR3 in amino acids: CASSPTGAGAGELFF. In DNA, the CDR3 is TGTGCCAGCAGCCCTACAGGGGCGGGAGCGGGGGAGCTGTTTTTT.

This rearrangement joins TRBV23-1 to TRBJ2-6; D is unclear. TRBV23-1 is an ORF for which the function is uncertain. The CDR3 is 15 residues long. Trimming left V 4 bases short and J 0 bases short, with 7 bases between. The CDR3 region has the DNA TGCGCCAGCAGTCTTCACTGCTCTGGGGCCAACGTCCTGACTTTC. Protein product: CASSLHCSGANVLTF.

This clone has only one observation. The chain uses TRBV28 and TRBJ1-3; D is unclear. CDR1 MDHEN and CDR2 SYDVKM come from the germline V gene. The CDR3 is 13 amino acids. V was shortened by 0 bases and J by 4 bases, with 4 bases between the two germline ends. The CDR3, as DNA: TGTGCCAGCAGTTTATGGGGGGGAAACACCATATATTTT. As protein: CASSLWGGNTIYF.

This sequence joins TRBV6-5 and TRBJ2-3; the D gene is possibly TRBD2 (6 bases). Trimming shortened V by 4 bases and J by 3 bases, and 17 bases separated the two germline ends. The germline CDR1 and CDR2 sequences are MNHEY and SVGAGI. The CDR3 runs to 16 residues. Here the CDR3 reads CASSSDGGAPTDTQYF. As DNA, the CDR3 is TGTGCCAGCAGTTCCGATGGAGGGGCGCCGACAGATACGCAGTATTTT.

The rearrangement uses TRBV28 and TRBJ1-6; 7 bases fit TRBD1. The CDR3 is made up of 15 amino acids. V dropped 5 bases and J dropped 7; count of bases not matched to a gene: 8. The germline gives CDR1 MDHEN, CDR2 SYDVKM. Here the CDR3 DNA reads TGTGCCAGCAGTCCCCACAGGGGAACCAATTCACCCCTCCACTTT. Protein: CASSPHRGTNSPLHF.

The chain employs TRBV7-9 and TRBJ2-7; D is perhaps TRBD1 or TRBD2 (5 bases each). The V gene's germline CDR1 is SEHNR and CDR2 FQNEAQ (reference sequence). The CDR3 has 11 amino acids. The V end was cut by 7 bases, the J end by 7 bases, with 11 bases between. The CDR3 nucleotides are TGTGCCAGCAATTGGGACGGTGAGCAGTACTTC. Its protein product is CASNWDGEQYF.

The rearrangement uses TRBV6-1 and TRBJ2-7; D uncertain. There are 13 residues in the CDR3. Germline V lookup: CDR1 MNHNS, CDR2 SASEGT. V dropped 4 bases and J dropped 3 bases, with 10 bases sitting between them. The CDR3 loop reads CASSVRRNYEQYF. Written as DNA, the CDR3 is TGTGCCAGCAGTGTAAGACGGAACTACGAGCAGTACTTC.

As to this clone: The germline gene is not matched at one end of the junction; a read error may be the cause. V is TRBV5-3 and J is TRBJ1-2; TRBD1 might be the D (6 bases). TRBV5-3 is annotated as an ORF whose role is uncertain. There are 15 residues in the CDR3. In DNA, the CDR3 is TGTGCCAGCAGCTTGGTGGACAGCTCTAACTATGGCTACACCTTC. Its protein product is CASSLVDSSNYGYTF.

The chain has TRBV5-5 and TRBJ2-3; D remains unclear. V lost 4 bases to trimming and J lost 4 bases, with 16 bases between them. The CDR3 has 15 residues. Looked up from germline, CDR1 is SGHKS and CDR2 is YYEKEE (reference sequence). CDR3 sequence reads: CASSQILKRADTQYF. Written as DNA, the CDR3 is TGTGCCAGCAGCCAAATACTCAAGCGAGCAGATACGCAGTATTTT.

V usage is TRBV27 and J usage is TRBJ1-4, with unresolved D. Looked up from germline, CDR1 is MNHEY and CDR2 is SMNVEV (reference sequence). CDR3 size: 12 residues. Trimming took 4 bases from V and 11 from J, leaving 11 bases between them. CDR3 loop: CASSSSSYKLFF. The CDR3 DNA sequence: TGTGCCAGCAGTTCATCCTCGTATAAACTGTTTTTT.

The count of this clone is one. The CDR3 reads CASNPGGAGTDTQYF. CDR3 bases: TGTGCCAGCAACCCGGGGGGAGCGGGCACAGATACGCAGTATTTT. The V and J genes are TRBV7-9 and TRBJ2-3; TRBD2 agrees at 7 bases. The V segment lost 7 bases and the J segment 1 base; nucleotides outside the gene matches: 8. The CDR3 totals 15 residues. Germline lookup yields CDR1 SEHNR and CDR2 FQNEAQ (reference sequence).

The rearrangement joins TRBV7-2 to TRBJ2-7; tentative D call: TRBD1 (5 bases). V was trimmed by 5 bases and J by 6 bases, leaving 17 bases between them. Germline lookup yields CDR1 SGHTA and CDR2 FQGNSA. CDR3 length equals 14 residues. CDR3 region: CASSRDRQKGEQYF. In nucleotides, the CDR3 is TGTGCCAGCAGCAGAGACAGACAAAAGGGCGAGCAGTACTTC. The variable domain in full, completed from reference TRBV7-2 and TRBJ2-7, reads GAGVSQSPSNKVTEKGKDVELRCDPISGHTALYWYRQSLGQGLEFLIYFQGNSAPDKSGLPSDRFSAERTGGSVSTLTIQRTQQEDSAVYLCASSRDRQKGEQYFGPGTRLTVT.